This passage covers 4 T cell receptor beta chains from one sample sequenced in a study of Tregs in tolerant kidney transplant recipients. The nonmyeloablative bone marrow transplants came from related graft donors, with transient mixed chimerism. The assay was immunoSEQ multiplex PCR, and TCRdb's table has in-frame clones only and misses some. The sample consists of 50,000 or so clones, over 80% of them appearing once. The specimen was CD8+ T cells from blood (PBMCs), collected 24 months after the transplant. All receptors come from a human patient who received a combined kidney and bone marrow transplant. Part of the T cell pool may stem from the graft donor.

In this sample, this clone turned up once. The chain carries TRBV6-4 and TRBJ2-1, with a tentative D call TRBD2 (5 bases). Germline values: CDR1 MRHNA, CDR2 SNTAGT. This CDR3 is 16 amino acids long. Trimming stripped 7 bases from V and 3 bases from J, with 19 bases between. CDR3 bases: TGTGCCAGCATCCTTCGGGATTTCCTAGTCTACAATGAGCAGTTCTTC. Translation: CASILRDFLVYNEQFF.

The CDR3 region is CASSQDQLGGGNPYNEQFF. DNA for the CDR3: TGCGCCAGCAGCCAAGACCAACTCGGCGGGGGGAACCCTTACAATGAGCAGTTCTTC. The gene calls are TRBV4-3 and TRBJ2-1, with 8 bases fitting TRBD2. The CDR3 is made up of 19 amino acids. The junction had 14 bases not matched to a gene; V was cut back by 0 bases and J by 4 bases. The germline V gene has CDR1 LGHNA and CDR2 YSLEER.

J is TRBJ2-3 and V is TRBV4-3; 13 bases are shared with TRBD2. The germline V gene has CDR1 LGHNA and CDR2 YSLEER. V was pared by 1 base and J by 1 base, with 5 bases of the junction left unmatched. This CDR3 region has 18 residues. The CDR3 DNA follows: TGCGCCAGCAGCCAAGGGCCCACTAGCGGGGGGGGCACAGATACGCAGTATTTT. The encoded protein is CASSQGPTSGGGTDTQYF.

This clone was counted once. This rearrangement joins TRBV6-6 to TRBJ2-7; a possible D gene is TRBD1 (6 bases). There are 11 residues in the CDR3. The germline V and J ends were trimmed by 10 bases and 3 bases, with 10 bases remaining between them. Germline V gene lookup returns CDR1 MNHNY and CDR2 SVGAGI (reference sequence). CDR3 sequence (DNA): TGTGCCATTGGGACAATCTACGAGCAGTACTTC. Its translation is CAIGTIYEQYF.